This T cell receptor beta chain appears in the sequencing data of a study of shared clonotypes between healthy human individuals. V dropped 2 bases and J dropped 8 bases, with 17 bases sitting between them. Germline V gene lookup returns CDR1 SGHDT and CDR2 YYEEEE. This CDR3 is built from 14 residues. CD45RO-negative, CCR7-positively selected cells formed the naive CD8 fraction, excluding terminally differentiated effector memory CD45RA+ cells. Produced via immunoSEQ multiplex PCR; TCRdb's table is partial and in-frame only. The sample holds hundreds of thousands of clones, about 91% seen once. Specimen: naive CD8+ T cells sorted from blood. This receptor was identified in a man aged 30 to 45 in good health. This rearrangement joins TRBV5-6 to TRBJ2-7; D perhaps matches TRBD2 (6 bases). The CDR3 reads CASSFGGDAAKQYF. The DNA of the CDR3 is TGTGCCAGCAGCTTTGGCGGGGACGCGGCGAAGCAGTACTTC. The full variable domain, with the rest looked up from reference TRBV5-6 and TRBJ2-7, is DAGVTQSPTHLIKTRGQQVTLRCSPKSGHDTVSWYQQALGQGPQFIFQYYEEEERQRGNFPDRFSGHQFPNYSSELNVNALLLGDSALYLCASSFGGDAAKQYFGPGTRLTVT.